A few counts support the clone carrying this T cell receptor (beta chain). Antigen specificity is unknown. These data come from a study of regulatory T cells in long-lasting Graves disease. This CDR3 is 12 amino acids long. Trimming removed 5 bases from V and 4 bases from J, with 11 bases in between. Looked up from germline, CDR1 is SQVTM and CDR2 is ANQGSEA. Relying on iRepertoire HTBI primers and Arm-PCR of CDR3 regions, the team built TCR beta libraries. One entry per CDR3 protein, called by TCRdb with MiXCR from the multiplex PCR reads. The repertoire consists of 500,000 to 800,000 distinct CDR3 sequences, with 30% occurring once and the leading ten covering roughly 41%. Study-level points and caveats: Analysis covered peripheral blood alone, not thyroid tissue.

Time point: persistent/refractory GD, antithyroid drugs over 5 years with positive TRAb. The authors made the TCR library using RNA they extracted from PBMCs. The sequencing used peripheral blood mononuclear cells (PBMCs), collected when the disease was refractory, from a patient treated with antithyroid drugs. This clonotype originated in a female donor with Graves disease. The chain couples TRBV29-1 to TRBJ1-2, with D hard to call. CDR3 residues: CSVWRGFYGYTF. The CDR3 DNA follows: TGCAGCGTTTGGAGAGGGTTCTATGGCTACACCTTC.